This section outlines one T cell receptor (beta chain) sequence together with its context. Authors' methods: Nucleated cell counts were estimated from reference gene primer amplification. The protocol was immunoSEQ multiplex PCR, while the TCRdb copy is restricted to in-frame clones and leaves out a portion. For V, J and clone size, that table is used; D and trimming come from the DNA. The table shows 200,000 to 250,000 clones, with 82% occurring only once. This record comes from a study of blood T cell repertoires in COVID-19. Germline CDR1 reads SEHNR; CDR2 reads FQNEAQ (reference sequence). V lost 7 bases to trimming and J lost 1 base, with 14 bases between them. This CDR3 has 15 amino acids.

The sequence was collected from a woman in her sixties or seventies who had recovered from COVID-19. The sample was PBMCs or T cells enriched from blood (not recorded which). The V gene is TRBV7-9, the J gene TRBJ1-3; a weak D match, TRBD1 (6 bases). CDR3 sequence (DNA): TGTGCCAGCACCTCCCTAGGGGGATCTGGAAACACCATATATTTT. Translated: CASTSLGGSGNTIYF.